This TCR beta chain was sequenced during a study of cytomegalovirus exposure and HLA in healthy donors. Vbeta (60) and Jbeta (13) primers were used in the PCR. TCRdb's table, derived via immunoSEQ multiplex PCR, lists solely in-frame clones and lacks some. The sample contains about 200,000 clones, 82% of which appear only once. CDR1 is LNHDA, CDR2 SQIVND, per germline (reference sequence). V lost 1 base and J lost 2, with 12 bases in between. The CDR3 is made up of 16 amino acids. J is TRBJ2-1 and V is TRBV19; D uncertain. This clonotype originated in a woman in her thirties or forties in good health and CMV-seronegative. The sample consisted of PBMCs. CDR3 sequence: CASSIGKRGAYNEQFF. CDR3 DNA sequence: TGTGCCAGTAGTATAGGGAAAAGAGGTGCCTACAATGAGCAGTTCTTC.